Following are 25 T cell receptor beta chains from one sample sequenced in a study of CD8 T cells in Susac syndrome. A quantity of roughly 0.5 to 1 ug RNA underwent reverse transcription using random hexamers. TCRdb independently ran MiXCR on the immunoSEQ multiplex PCR reads; one entry per CDR3 protein. The sample consists of nearly 200,000 distinct CDR3 sequences, 90% to 95% of them appearing once. The sequencing input was CD4+ T cells from PBMCs. These receptors all stem from a human donor with multiple sclerosis.

The chain links TRBV29-1 to TRBJ2-2, with TRBD2 identical over 8 bases. In germline, CDR1 is SQVTM, CDR2 ANQGSEA. This CDR3 comprises 17 residues. The V and J ends lost 8 bases and 0 bases, in that order; junction bases with no gene match: 14. For the CDR3, the DNA is TGCAGCATTACCGGGACTAGACGTCATTCGAACACCGGGGAGCTGTTTTTT. Translation: CSITGTRRHSNTGELFF.

The CDR3, as DNA: TGTGCCAGCAGCCAAGGCCTTATGGTCGGGGAGCTGTTTTTT. Amino acid sequence: CASSQGLMVGELFF. The J gene is TRBJ2-2, the V gene TRBV3-1, with D uncertain. The CDR3 is 14 amino acids. Trimming pared 1 base from V and 7 bases from J, leaving 10 bases between. Per the germline V gene, CDR1 is LGHDT and CDR2 is YNNKEL (reference sequence). Full variable domain (outside the CDR3, taken from reference TRBV3-1 and TRBJ2-2): DTAVSQTPKYLVTQMGNDKSIKCEQNLGHDTMYWYKQDSKKFLKIMFSYNNKELIINETVPNRFSPKSPDKAHLNLHINSLELGDSAVYFCASSQGLMVGELFFGEGSRLTVL.

The chain carries TRBV7-9 and TRBJ2-7, with 9 bases fitting TRBD1. CDR3 length equals 16 residues. The ends lost 5 bases at V and 3 bases at J; junction bases unmatched: 11. Germline V gives CDR1 SEHNR, CDR2 FQNEAQ (reference sequence). In DNA, the CDR3 is TGTGCCAGCAGCCCACCCGACAGGGGGTACATCTACGAGCAGTACTTC. Translation gives CASSPPDRGYIYEQYF. Complete variable domain (other parts from reference TRBV7-9 and TRBJ2-7): DTGVSQNPRHKITKRGQNVTFRCDPISEHNRLYWYRQTLGQGPEFLTYFQNEAQLEKSRLLSDRFSAERPKGSFSTLEIQRTEQGDSAMYLCASSPPDRGYIYEQYFGPGTRLTVT.

Here the CDR3 DNA reads TGTGCCAGCGCCCTGGAGCAGCCCCAGCATTTT. Amino acids: CASALEQPQHF. The rearrangement links TRBV2 to TRBJ1-5, with no clear D. V lost 8 bases and J lost 7, with 9 bases in between. The length of the CDR3 is 11 residues. Germline assignment: CDR1 SNHLY and CDR2 FYNNEI.

The chain joins TRBV29-1 to TRBJ2-7; D is perhaps TRBD2 (7 bases). The ends were cut back, 0 bases at V and 1 base at J, with 16 bases in the middle. Germline V gene lookup returns CDR1 SQVTM and CDR2 ANQGSEA. CDR3 length equals 16 residues. The CDR3 DNA reads as TGCAGCGTTGAAGATCGAGGGGGGGCCAGGTCCTACGAGCAGTACTTC. Translated: CSVEDRGGARSYEQYF.

V usage is TRBV30 and J usage is TRBJ1-5; perhaps TRBD1 as D (6 bases). V gave up 1 base and J gave up 4 bases, with 14 bases separating them. CDR1 and CDR2 (germline): GTSNPN, SVGIG (reference sequence). The CDR3 loop spans 15 amino acids. CDR3 DNA sequence: TGTGCCTGGAGTGGGGAGGGCAGGGGAAATCAGCCCCAGCATTTT. Translating gives CAWSGEGRGNQPQHF.

The chain couples TRBV5-6 to TRBJ2-3; D remains unclear. Per the germline V gene, CDR1 is SGHDT and CDR2 is YYEEEE. The length of the CDR3 is 16 residues. The V and J ends lost 3 bases and 2 bases respectively, with 16 bases between them. CDR3 nucleotide sequence: TGTGCCAGCAGCTCCCCAGTCGAGCGAAACACAGATACGCAGTATTTT. Residues: CASSSPVERNTDTQYF.

This chain joins TRBV4-2 and TRBJ1-5; 8 bases are shared with TRBD1. The CDR3 runs 15 residues. With V trimmed by 1 base and J by 6 bases, 5 bases remained unmatched. Germline V CDR1 and CDR2: LGHNA, YNFKEQ. The CDR3 is CASSQVAGGGQPQHF. CDR3 DNA: TGTGCCAGCAGCCAAGTAGCAGGGGGCGGTCAGCCCCAGCATTTT.

V usage is TRBV5-4 and J usage is TRBJ1-1; D not resolved. The CDR3 has 14 amino acids. The V end was cut by 2 bases, the J end by 5 bases, with 13 bases between. CDR1 is SGHNT, CDR2 YYREEE, per germline (reference sequence). The CDR3 sequence: CASSLAGTWTEAFF. Here the CDR3 DNA reads TGTGCCAGCAGCTTAGCAGGTACGTGGACTGAAGCTTTCTTT.

The chain is built from TRBV18 and TRBJ1-5; 7 positions agree with TRBD1. V lost 6 bases and J lost 0; bases outside the gene matches: 11. The CDR3 extends over 17 amino acids. Germline V gives CDR1 KGHSH, CDR2 LQKENI. CDR3 region: CASSTLDRIISNQPQHF. In DNA, the CDR3 is TGTGCCAGCTCCACCTTGGACAGGATAATTAGCAATCAGCCCCAGCATTTT.

The V gene is TRBV7-9, the J gene TRBJ2-7, with no clear D. CDR1 and CDR2 from the germline V gene are SEHNR and FQNEAQ (reference sequence). The CDR3 length is 16 residues. V lost 1 base and J lost 0, with 13 bases in between. CDR3: CASSLGWSDSSYEQYF. The DNA for the CDR3 is TGTGCCAGCAGCTTAGGATGGTCGGATAGCTCCTACGAGCAGTACTTC.

The rearrangement joins TRBV7-7 to TRBJ2-3; 16 positions match TRBD2. The CDR3 contains 19 residues. J lost 0 bases, V lost 11 bases, and 14 bases had no gene match. CDR1 is SSHAT and CDR2 is FNYEAQ in the germline V gene (reference sequence). CDR3 in DNA: TGTGCCTGGGGGACTAGCGGGAGGGGCCGATTCTCCAGCACAGATACGCAGTATTTT. Amino acid sequence: CAWGTSGRGRFSSTDTQYF.

The V call is TRBV9, the J call TRBJ2-1; D possibly matches TRBD1 or TRBD2 (5 bases each). Germline V CDR1 and CDR2: SGDLS, YYNGEE. The CDR3 contains 14 residues. The germline V and J ends were trimmed by 0 bases and 10 bases, with 14 bases remaining between them. CDR3 sequence reads: CASSVGDGEGEQFF. The CDR3 DNA sequence: TGTGCCAGCAGCGTAGGGGACGGCGAGGGGGAGCAGTTCTTC.

This clonotype was seen once. The V call is TRBV20-1, the J call TRBJ1-2; D is possibly TRBD1 (6 bases). Germline CDR1 and CDR2: DFQATT and SNEGSKA (reference sequence). V lost 4 bases to trimming and J lost 3 bases, with 12 bases between them. CDR3 length: 13 residues. In nucleotides, the CDR3 is TGCAGTGCTAACCGAGGGGGTGACTATGGCTACACCTTC. It codes for CSANRGGDYGYTF.

J is TRBJ2-1 and V is TRBV30, with unresolved D. The CDR3 is 12 residues long. Per germline, CDR1 GTSNPN and CDR2 SVGIG (reference sequence). The V end was cut by 0 bases, the J end by 11 bases, with 11 bases between. The CDR3 spells CAWSVDSLKQFF. The CDR3 DNA follows: TGTGCCTGGAGTGTCGATTCGCTAAAGCAGTTCTTC.

This sequence joins TRBV2 and TRBJ2-4; no clear D gene. V was shortened by 4 bases and J by 3 bases, with 10 bases between the two germline ends. The CDR3 sequence is 14 residues long. The germline V gene has CDR1 SNHLY and CDR2 FYNNEI. The CDR3 region has the DNA TGTGCCAGCAGTGTAGGACCCCTCAAAAACATTCAGTACTTC. Its protein product is CASSVGPLKNIQYF.

The genes are TRBV6-2 or TRBV6-3 and TRBJ2-7, with D unresolved. Germline CDR1 is MNHEY and CDR2 is SVGEGT. The CDR3 has 13 amino acids. Trimming took 7 bases from V and 2 from J, leaving 12 bases between them. CDR3 protein: CASMLPGTYEQYF. DNA of the CDR3: TGTGCCAGCATGCTCCCCGGTACCTACGAGCAGTACTTC.

The V and J genes are TRBV19 and TRBJ2-3; tentative D call: TRBD1 (6 bases). Germline assignment: CDR1 LNHDA and CDR2 SQIVND (reference sequence). This CDR3 comprises 13 residues. V shed 5 bases and J shed 6 bases, with 12 bases lying between them. This CDR3 reads CASSSSQGDTQYF. The CDR3, as DNA: TGTGCCAGTAGTTCCTCGCAGGGGGATACGCAGTATTTT.

This clonotype was counted between two and nine times. The chain employs TRBV2 and TRBJ2-3; TRBD2 matches at 11 bases. The CDR3 consists of 15 residues. Germline values: CDR1 SNHLY, CDR2 FYNNEI. The V gene end was trimmed by 4 bases and the J gene end by 3 bases; junction bases not matched to a gene: 3. CDR3: CASSARTSGTDTQYF. The CDR3 DNA sequence: TGTGCCAGCAGTGCCCGGACTAGCGGGACAGATACGCAGTATTTT.

This clonotype has only one observation. The chain employs TRBV9 and TRBJ2-2, with D uncertain. Germline-derived CDR1 and CDR2 are SGDLS and YYNGEE. The V end lost 0 bases, the J end lost 6 bases, and 9 bases lay between the germline ends. This CDR3 is built from 14 residues. CDR3 in DNA: TGTGCCAGCAGCGTAGAGGCCGCCCCCGGGGAGCTGTTTTTT. This codes for CASSVEAAPGELFF. Full variable domain (remainder filled in from reference TRBV9 and TRBJ2-2): DSGVTQTPKHLITATGQRVTLRCSPRSGDLSVYWYQQSLDQGLQFLIQYYNGEERAKGNILERFSAQQFPDLHSELNLSSLELGDSALYFCASSVEAAPGELFFGEGSRLTVL.

The chain recombines TRBV7-9 with TRBJ2-2; D is uncertain. CDR3 length equals 14 residues. Germline lookup yields CDR1 SEHNR and CDR2 FQNEAQ (reference sequence). V lost 2 bases and J 5 bases, leaving 9 bases between the germline ends. CDR3: CASSLKVLTGELFF. The CDR3 nucleotides read TGTGCCAGCAGCTTAAAGGTGCTGACCGGGGAGCTGTTTTTT.

This chain joins TRBV6-2 or TRBV6-3 and TRBJ2-7; the D is unclear. The germline V gene has CDR1 MNHEY and CDR2 SVGEGT. V lost 1 base to trimming and J lost 6 bases, with 7 bases between them. This CDR3 has 12 residues. CDR3 region: CASSYWTSEQYF. CDR3 nucleotides: TGTGCCAGCAGTTACTGGACGAGCGAGCAGTACTTC.

The chain uses TRBV2 and TRBJ2-5, with D unclear. The CDR3 contains 10 residues. From germline, CDR1 is SNHLY and CDR2 FYNNEI. Trimming left V 11 bases short and J 4 bases short, with 8 bases between. The CDR3 is CAGTGETQYF. CDR3 DNA: TGTGCCGGCACCGGAGAGACCCAGTACTTC.

The chain is built from TRBV30 and TRBJ1-5, with D maybe TRBD1 (6 bases). CDR1 and CDR2 from the germline V gene are GTSNPN and SVGIG (reference sequence). V was shortened by 2 bases and J by 6 bases, with 17 bases between the two germline ends. This CDR3 contains 15 residues. The CDR3 bases are TGTGCCTGGAGTTCACAGGGTGGGTGGGCTCAGCCCCAGCATTTT. Translation gives CAWSSQGGWAQPQHF.

V is TRBV18 and J is TRBJ2-1, with D maybe TRBD1 (6 bases). Germline V gene data show CDR1 as KGHSH and CDR2 as LQKENI. The CDR3 covers 18 residues. Trimming stripped 0 bases from V and 13 bases from J, with 28 bases between. CDR3 protein: CASSPPDQLRGSLPFQFF. CDR3 nucleotide sequence: TGTGCCAGCTCACCACCGGATCAGCTAAGGGGGTCCCTTCCATTTCAGTTCTTC.